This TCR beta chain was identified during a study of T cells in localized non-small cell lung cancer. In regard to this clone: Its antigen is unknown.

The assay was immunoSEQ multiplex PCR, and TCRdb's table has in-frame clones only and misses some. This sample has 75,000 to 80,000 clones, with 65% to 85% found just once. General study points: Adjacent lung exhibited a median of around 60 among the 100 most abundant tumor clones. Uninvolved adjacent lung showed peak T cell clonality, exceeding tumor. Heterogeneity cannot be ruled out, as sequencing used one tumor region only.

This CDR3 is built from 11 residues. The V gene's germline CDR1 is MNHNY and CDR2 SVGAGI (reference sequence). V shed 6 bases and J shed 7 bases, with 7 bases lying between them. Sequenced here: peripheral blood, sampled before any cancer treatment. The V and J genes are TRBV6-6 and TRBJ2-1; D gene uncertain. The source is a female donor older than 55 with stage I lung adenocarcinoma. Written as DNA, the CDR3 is TGTGCCAGCAGCGCGGCGAATGAGCAGTTCTTC. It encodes CASSAANEQFF.